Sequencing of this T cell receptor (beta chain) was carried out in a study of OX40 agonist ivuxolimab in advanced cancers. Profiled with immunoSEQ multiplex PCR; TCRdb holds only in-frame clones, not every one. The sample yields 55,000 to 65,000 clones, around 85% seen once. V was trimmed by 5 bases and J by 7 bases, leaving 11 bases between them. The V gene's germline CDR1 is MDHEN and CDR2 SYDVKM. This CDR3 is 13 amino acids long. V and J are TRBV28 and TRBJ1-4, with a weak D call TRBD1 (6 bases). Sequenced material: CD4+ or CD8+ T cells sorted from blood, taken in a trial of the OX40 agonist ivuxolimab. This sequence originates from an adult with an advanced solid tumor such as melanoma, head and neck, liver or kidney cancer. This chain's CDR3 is CASSRTGAEKLFF. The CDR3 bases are TGTGCCAGCAGTCGGACGGGGGCTGAAAAACTGTTTTTT.